This TCR beta chain stems from a study of CD8+ T cells in alopecia areata. Study background: Tofacitinib treatment spanned 6 to 18 months, with 6 months off drug afterward.

This CDR3 is built from 14 residues. Germline V CDR1 and CDR2: LGHNA, YSLEER. The V and J ends lost 0 bases and 3 bases respectively, with 8 bases between them. Described treatment: oral pan-JAK inhibitor, 5-10 mg twice daily. Sampling of alopecia areata patients yielded lesional scalp punch biopsies as well as peripheral blood. PBMCs, the starting material, were the source of sorted CD4+ and CD8+ T cells. In each case, RNA was isolated and then reverse transcribed into cDNA as the sequencing template. Profiling relied on immunoSEQ multiplex PCR, and the TCRdb table lists in-frame clones only, not all of them. The sample includes about 210,000 clones, just over 65% of them seen just once. Study-level points and caveats: Tofacitinib produced a significant decrease in scalp clonality and in expanded CD8+ clones among the top 100.

A word on this clone: Its antigen is currently unknown.

This clonotype was obtained from a human donor with alopecia areata. This chain uses TRBV4-3 with TRBJ1-1; D is unresolved. Sequencing was performed on CD4+ T cells sorted from blood, taken between weeks 43 and 45, from a patient treated with tofacitinib. In DNA form, the CDR3 reads TGCGCCAGCAGCCAAGAGTCGGGTTACACTGAAGCTTTCTTT. It translates to CASSQESGYTEAFF.